Here is one T cell receptor beta chain with its context. What it binds is not known. One entry per CDR3 protein results from TCRdb running MiXCR on the 5' RACE reads. The table records 250,000 to 350,000 distinct CDR3 sequences, about 6.6% of them present only once. These data originate in a study of T cells after yellow fever vaccination. Study conclusions and caveats: At 96% for CD4 and about 88% for CD8, most primary-vaccination clones showed up again after the booster. Contamination of FACS-sorted repertoires by abundant clonotypes from the bulk population could occur. Peaking faster, on day 5 versus 15, the secondary response was nonetheless weaker.

This CDR3 region has 11 residues. V lost 1 base and J lost 10, with 7 bases in between. CDR1 is SGHDN and CDR2 is FVKESK in the germline V gene. The source is a man younger than 30 who received the YFV17D yellow fever vaccine. The sample consisted of PBMCs, taken 35 to 50 days after the first yellow fever vaccination. The genes are TRBV14 and TRBJ1-2; D is unresolved. Written as DNA, the CDR3 is TGTGCCAGCAGCCAAGGAGGCCTCTACACCTTC. This encodes CASSQGGLYTF.